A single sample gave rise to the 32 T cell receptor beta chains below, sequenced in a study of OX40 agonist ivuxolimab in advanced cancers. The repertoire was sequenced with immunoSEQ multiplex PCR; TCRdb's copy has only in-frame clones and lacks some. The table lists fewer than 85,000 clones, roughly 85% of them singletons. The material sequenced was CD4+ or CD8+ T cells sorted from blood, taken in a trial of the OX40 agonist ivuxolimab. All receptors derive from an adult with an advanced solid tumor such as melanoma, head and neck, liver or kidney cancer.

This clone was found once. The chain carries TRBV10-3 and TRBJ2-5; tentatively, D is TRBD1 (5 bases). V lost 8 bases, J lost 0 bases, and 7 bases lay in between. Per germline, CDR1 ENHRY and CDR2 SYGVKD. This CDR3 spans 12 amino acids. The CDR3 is CAIGADQETQYF. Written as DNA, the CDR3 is TGTGCCATCGGGGCGGACCAAGAGACCCAGTACTTC.

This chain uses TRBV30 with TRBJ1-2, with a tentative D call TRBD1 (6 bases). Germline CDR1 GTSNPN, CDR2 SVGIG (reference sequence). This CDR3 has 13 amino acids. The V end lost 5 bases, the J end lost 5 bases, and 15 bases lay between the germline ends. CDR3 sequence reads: CAWVQGFGYGYTF. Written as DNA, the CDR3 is TGTGCCTGGGTCCAGGGGTTTGGGTATGGCTACACCTTC.

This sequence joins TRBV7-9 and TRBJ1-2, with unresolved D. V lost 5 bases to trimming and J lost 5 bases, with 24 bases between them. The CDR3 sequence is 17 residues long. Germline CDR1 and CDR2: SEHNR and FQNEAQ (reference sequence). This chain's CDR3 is CASSPTTRGRDRYGYTF. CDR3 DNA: TGTGCCAGCAGCCCTACGACGCGAGGGCGGGATCGATATGGCTACACCTTC.

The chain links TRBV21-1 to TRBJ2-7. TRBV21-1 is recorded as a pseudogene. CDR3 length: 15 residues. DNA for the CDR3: TGTGCCAGCAGCAAAGCCCGGGGGCGCGAAAACGAGCAGTACTTC. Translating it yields CASSKARGRENEQYF.

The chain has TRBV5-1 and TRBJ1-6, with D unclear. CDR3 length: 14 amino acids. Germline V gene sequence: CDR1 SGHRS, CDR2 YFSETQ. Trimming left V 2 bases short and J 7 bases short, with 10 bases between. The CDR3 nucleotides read TGCGCCAGCAGCTTTTGGGAAATGAATTCACCCCTCCACTTT. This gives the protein CASSFWEMNSPLHF.

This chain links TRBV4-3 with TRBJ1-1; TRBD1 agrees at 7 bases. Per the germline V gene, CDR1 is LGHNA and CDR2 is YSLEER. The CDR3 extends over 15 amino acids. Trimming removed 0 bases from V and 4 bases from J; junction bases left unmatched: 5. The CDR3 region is CASSQERGQLTEAFF. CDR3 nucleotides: TGCGCCAGCAGCCAAGAAAGGGGACAGCTCACTGAAGCTTTCTTT.

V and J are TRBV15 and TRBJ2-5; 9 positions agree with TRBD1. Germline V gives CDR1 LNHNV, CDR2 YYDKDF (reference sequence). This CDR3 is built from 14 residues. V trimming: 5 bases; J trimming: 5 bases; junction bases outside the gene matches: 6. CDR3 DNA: TGTGCCACCAGCTACCCGGACAGGGGCGAGACCCAGTACTTC. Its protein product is CATSYPDRGETQYF.

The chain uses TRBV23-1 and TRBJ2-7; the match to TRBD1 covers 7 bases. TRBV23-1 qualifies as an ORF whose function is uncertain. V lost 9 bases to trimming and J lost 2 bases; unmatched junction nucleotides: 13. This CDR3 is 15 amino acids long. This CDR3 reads CASEGAWVPTYEQYF. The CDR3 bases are TGCGCCAGTGAGGGGGCATGGGTCCCTACCTACGAGCAGTACTTC.

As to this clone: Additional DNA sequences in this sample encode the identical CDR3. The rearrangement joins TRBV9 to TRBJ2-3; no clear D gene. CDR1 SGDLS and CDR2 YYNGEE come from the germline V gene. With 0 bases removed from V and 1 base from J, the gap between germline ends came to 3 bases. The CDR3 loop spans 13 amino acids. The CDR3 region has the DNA TGTGCCAGCAGCGTAGGGGGCACAGATACGCAGTATTTT. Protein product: CASSVGGTDTQYF.

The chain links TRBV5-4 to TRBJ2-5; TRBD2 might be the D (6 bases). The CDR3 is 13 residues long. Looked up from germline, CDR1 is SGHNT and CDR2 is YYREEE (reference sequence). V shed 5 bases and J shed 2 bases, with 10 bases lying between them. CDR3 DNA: TGTGCCAGCAGACCGGACTATCAAGAGACCCAGTACTTC. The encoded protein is CASRPDYQETQYF.

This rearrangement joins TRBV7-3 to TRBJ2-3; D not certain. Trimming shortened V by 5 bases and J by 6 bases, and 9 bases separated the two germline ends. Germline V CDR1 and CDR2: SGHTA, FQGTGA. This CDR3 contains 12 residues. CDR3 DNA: TGTGCCAGCAGCCGCTCTCCGGATACGCAGTATTTT. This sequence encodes CASSRSPDTQYF.

The CDR3 DNA follows: TGCGCCAGCAGCTTGGACAGGGGAGATAACTATGGCTACACCTTC. Protein product: CASSLDRGDNYGYTF. This sequence joins TRBV5-1 and TRBJ1-2, with 7 positions matching TRBD1. The CDR3 length is 15 residues. Germline CDR1 reads SGHRS; CDR2 reads YFSETQ. V dropped 0 bases and J dropped 1; count of bases not matched to a gene: 3.

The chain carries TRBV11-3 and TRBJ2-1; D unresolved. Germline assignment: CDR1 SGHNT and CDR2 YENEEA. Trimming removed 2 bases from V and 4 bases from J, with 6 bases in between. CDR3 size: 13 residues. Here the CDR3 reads CASSLNRYNEQFF. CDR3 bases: TGTGCCAGCAGCTTAAACAGATACAATGAGCAGTTCTTC.

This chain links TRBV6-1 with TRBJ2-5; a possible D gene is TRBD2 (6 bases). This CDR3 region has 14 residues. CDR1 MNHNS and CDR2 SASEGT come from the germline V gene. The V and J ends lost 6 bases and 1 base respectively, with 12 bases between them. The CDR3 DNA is TGTGCCAGCAGGGGGGGAGCGGGCCAAGAGACCCAGTACTTC. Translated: CASRGGAGQETQYF.

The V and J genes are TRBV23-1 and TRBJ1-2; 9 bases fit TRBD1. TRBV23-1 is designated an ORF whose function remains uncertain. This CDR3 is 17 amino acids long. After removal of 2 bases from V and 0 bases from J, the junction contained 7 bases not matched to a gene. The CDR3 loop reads CASSQESGTGPNYGYTF. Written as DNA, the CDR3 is TGCGCCAGCAGTCAAGAGTCCGGGACAGGGCCTAACTATGGCTACACCTTC.

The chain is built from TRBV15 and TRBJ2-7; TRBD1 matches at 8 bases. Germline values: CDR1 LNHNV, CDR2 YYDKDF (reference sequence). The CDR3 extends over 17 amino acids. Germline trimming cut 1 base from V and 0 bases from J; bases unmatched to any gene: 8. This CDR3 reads CATSRALDRGYSYEQYF. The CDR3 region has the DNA TGTGCCACCAGCAGAGCCCTAGACAGGGGCTACTCCTACGAGCAGTACTTC.

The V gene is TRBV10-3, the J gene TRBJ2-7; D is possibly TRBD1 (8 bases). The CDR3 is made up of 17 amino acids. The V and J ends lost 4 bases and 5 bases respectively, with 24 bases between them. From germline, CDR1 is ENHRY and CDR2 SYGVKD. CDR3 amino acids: CAISGLYGTGGENEQYF. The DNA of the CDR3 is TGTGCCATCAGTGGGCTGTATGGCACAGGGGGGGAAAACGAGCAGTACTTC.

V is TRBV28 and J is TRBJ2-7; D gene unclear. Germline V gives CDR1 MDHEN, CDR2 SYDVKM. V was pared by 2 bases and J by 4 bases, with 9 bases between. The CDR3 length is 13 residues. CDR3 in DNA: TGTGCCAGCAGTTTAGGCAGTCTTTACGAGCAGTACTTC. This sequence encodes CASSLGSLYEQYF.

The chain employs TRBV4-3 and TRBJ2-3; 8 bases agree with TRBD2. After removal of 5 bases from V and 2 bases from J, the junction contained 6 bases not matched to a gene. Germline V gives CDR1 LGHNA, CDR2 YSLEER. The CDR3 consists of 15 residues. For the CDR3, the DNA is TGCGCCAGCAGCGGTCGGGGGGGCCCCACAGATACGCAGTATTTT. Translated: CASSGRGGPTDTQYF.

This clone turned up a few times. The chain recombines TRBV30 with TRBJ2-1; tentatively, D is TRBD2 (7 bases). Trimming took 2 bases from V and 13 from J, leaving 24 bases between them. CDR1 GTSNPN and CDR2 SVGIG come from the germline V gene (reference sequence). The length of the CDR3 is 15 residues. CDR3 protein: CAWSFSGGAVKFQFF. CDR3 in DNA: TGTGCCTGGAGTTTTAGTGGGGGGGCCGTGAAGTTTCAGTTCTTC.

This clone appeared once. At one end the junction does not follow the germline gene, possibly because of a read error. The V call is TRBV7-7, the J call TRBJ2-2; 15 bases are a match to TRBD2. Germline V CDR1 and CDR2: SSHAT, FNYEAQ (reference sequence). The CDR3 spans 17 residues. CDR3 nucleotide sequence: TGTGCTAGCAGCCCGAGGACTAGCGGGGGGGCCTACGGGGAGCTGTTTTTT. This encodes CASSPRTSGGAYGELFF.

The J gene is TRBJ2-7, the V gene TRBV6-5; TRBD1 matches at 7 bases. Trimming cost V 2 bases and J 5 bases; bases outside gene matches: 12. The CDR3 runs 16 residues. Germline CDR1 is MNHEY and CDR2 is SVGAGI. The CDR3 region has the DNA TGTGCCAGCAGTTACCCGGGGACAGCCGCTCAGCACGAGCAGTACTTC. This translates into CASSYPGTAAQHEQYF.

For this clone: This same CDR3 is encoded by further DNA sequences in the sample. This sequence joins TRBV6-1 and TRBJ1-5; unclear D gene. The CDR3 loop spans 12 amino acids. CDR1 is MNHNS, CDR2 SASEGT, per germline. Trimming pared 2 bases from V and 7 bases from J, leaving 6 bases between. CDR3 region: CASSEQNQPQHF. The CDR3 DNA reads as TGTGCCAGCAGTGAACAGAACCAGCCCCAGCATTTT.

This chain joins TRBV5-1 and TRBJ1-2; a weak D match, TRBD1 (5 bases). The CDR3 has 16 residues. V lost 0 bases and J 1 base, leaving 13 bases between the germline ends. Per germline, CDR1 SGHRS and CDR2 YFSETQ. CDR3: CASSLVSGTGNYGYTF. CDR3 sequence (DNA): TGCGCCAGCAGCTTGGTTTCCGGGACGGGTAACTATGGCTACACCTTC.

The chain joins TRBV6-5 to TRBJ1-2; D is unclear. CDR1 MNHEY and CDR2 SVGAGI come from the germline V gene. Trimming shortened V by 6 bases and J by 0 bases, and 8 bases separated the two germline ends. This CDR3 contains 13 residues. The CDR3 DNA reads TGTGCCAGCAGCCCCGGACCTAACTATGGCTACACCTTC. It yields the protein CASSPGPNYGYTF.

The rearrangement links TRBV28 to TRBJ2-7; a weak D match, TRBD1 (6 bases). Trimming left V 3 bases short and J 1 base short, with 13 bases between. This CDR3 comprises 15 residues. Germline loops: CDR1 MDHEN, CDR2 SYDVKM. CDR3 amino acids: CASSLNRVGSYEQYF. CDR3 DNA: TGTGCCAGCAGTTTGAACAGGGTGGGATCCTACGAGCAGTACTTC.

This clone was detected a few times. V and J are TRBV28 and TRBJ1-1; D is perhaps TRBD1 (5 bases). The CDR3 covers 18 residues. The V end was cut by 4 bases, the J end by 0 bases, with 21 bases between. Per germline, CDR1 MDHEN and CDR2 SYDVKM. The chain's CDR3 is CASSYIGSWDGMNTEAFF. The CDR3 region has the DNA TGTGCCAGCAGTTACATCGGAAGCTGGGACGGAATGAACACTGAAGCTTTCTTT. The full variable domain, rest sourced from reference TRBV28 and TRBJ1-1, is DVKVTQSSRYLVKRTGEKVFLECVQDMDHENMFWYRQDPGLGLRLIYFSYDVKMKEKGDIPEGYSVSREKKERFSLILESASTNQTSMYLCASSYIGSWDGMNTEAFFGQGTRLTVV.

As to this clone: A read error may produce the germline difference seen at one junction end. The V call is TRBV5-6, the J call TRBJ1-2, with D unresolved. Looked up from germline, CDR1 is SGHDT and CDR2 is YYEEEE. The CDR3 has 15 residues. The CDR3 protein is CAGSLAYGQVYGYTF. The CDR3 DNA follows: TGTGCCGGCAGCTTAGCGTATGGTCAGGTCTATGGCTACACCTTC.

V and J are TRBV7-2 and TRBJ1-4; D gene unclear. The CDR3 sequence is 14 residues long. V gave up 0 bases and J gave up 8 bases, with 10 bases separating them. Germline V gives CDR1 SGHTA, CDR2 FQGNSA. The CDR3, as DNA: TGTGCCAGCAGCTTAGCCAGGAAGGAGGAAAAACTGTTTTTT. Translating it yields CASSLARKEEKLFF.

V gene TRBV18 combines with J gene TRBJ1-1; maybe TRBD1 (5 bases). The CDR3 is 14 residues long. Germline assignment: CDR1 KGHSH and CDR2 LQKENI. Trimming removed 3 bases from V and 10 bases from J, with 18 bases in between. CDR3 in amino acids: CASSPETKGLGAFF. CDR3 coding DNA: TGTGCCAGCTCACCCGAAACGAAGGGGCTGGGAGCTTTCTTT. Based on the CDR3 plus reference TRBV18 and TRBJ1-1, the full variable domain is NAGVMQNPRHLVRRRGQEARLRCSPMKGHSHVYWYRQLPEEGLKFMVYLQKENIIDESGMPKERFSAEFPKEGPSILRIQQVVRGDSAAYFCASSPETKGLGAFFGQGTRLTVV.

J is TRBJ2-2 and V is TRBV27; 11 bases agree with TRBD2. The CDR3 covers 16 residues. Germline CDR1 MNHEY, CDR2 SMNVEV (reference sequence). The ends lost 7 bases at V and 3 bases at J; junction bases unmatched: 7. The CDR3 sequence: CASTTLAGGYTGELFF. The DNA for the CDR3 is TGTGCCAGCACCACCCTAGCGGGGGGCTACACCGGGGAGCTGTTTTTT.

CDR3 nucleotide sequence: TGTGCCTGGAGCCCAAGGTCCTTGGGGGAGACCCAGTACTTC. Protein product: CAWSPRSLGETQYF. The V call is TRBV30, the J call TRBJ2-5; the D is unclear. Germline V gene lookup returns CDR1 GTSNPN and CDR2 SVGIG (reference sequence). Between the trimmed V and J ends, which lost 3 bases and 5 bases, there was a span of 16 bases. The CDR3 spans 14 residues.